The 20 T cell receptor beta chains below were found in one sample sequenced in a study of T cells in Graves' hyperthyroidism and ophthalmopathy. It was RNA transcripts that yielded the amplified TCR beta CDR3 regions. Initially, a first-round RT-PCR of the TCR CDR3 employed the HTBI primer set. TCRdb itself ran the multiplex PCR reads through MiXCR, one entry per CDR3 protein. Among 300,000 to 350,000 distinct CDR3 sequences listed, 15% to 20% were seen once. The sample was blood. Receptor source: a woman aged 45-65 years with Graves' hyperthyroidism.

The table lists this clonotype with many counts. The J gene is TRBJ2-7, the V gene TRBV2, with D uncertain. The CDR3 length is 14 residues. The V end was cut by 7 bases, the J end by 0 bases, with 13 bases between. Germline CDR1 and CDR2: SNHLY and FYNNEI. In DNA, the CDR3 is TGTGCCAGCAAGAAAGACTCGAGCTCCTACGAGCAGTACTTC. Translation gives CASKKDSSSYEQYF.

A few counts support this clonotype. The chain recombines TRBV18 with TRBJ2-1; the match to TRBD1 covers 8 bases. The germline gives CDR1 KGHSH, CDR2 LQKENI. Trimming cost V 3 bases and J 8 bases; bases outside gene matches: 9. The length of the CDR3 is 15 residues. CDR3: CASSPVQGENYEQFF. For the CDR3, the DNA is TGTGCCAGCTCACCTGTACAGGGGGAGAACTATGAGCAGTTCTTC.

The chain links TRBV20-1 to TRBJ2-3, with D perhaps TRBD2 (6 bases). V gave up 0 bases and J gave up 4 bases, with 14 bases separating them. Germline CDR1 DFQATT, CDR2 SNEGSKA (reference sequence). CDR3 length: 15 residues. In nucleotides, the CDR3 is TGCAGTGCTAGAGATATGATCGGGAGCGCAGATACGCAGTATTTT. Protein sequence: CSARDMIGSADTQYF.

On this clonotype: A much larger clone lies a single base off, so this may be a read error. The rearrangement links TRBV27 to TRBJ2-2; a weak D match, TRBD2 (5 bases). Trimming removed 5 bases at V and 7 bases at J, with 23 bases between. This CDR3 comprises 17 residues. Germline V gene lookup returns CDR1 MNHEY and CDR2 SMNVEV (reference sequence). CDR3 DNA: TGTGCCAGCAGTGGGGTCGCGGGCCCCCTCAGGAACGGGGAGCTGTTTTTT. This translates into CASSGVAGPLRNGELFF.

This clonotype has only a few counts. The J gene is TRBJ1-4, the V gene TRBV12-3 or TRBV12-4; D is unclear. The CDR3 sequence is 13 residues long. Trimming shortened V by 3 bases and J by 0 bases, and 2 bases separated the two germline ends. DNA for the CDR3: TGTGCCAGCAGTTTTCCAACTAATGAAAAACTGTTTTTT. Protein: CASSFPTNEKLFF.

This clonotype was counted at least ten times. The rearrangement uses TRBV13 and TRBJ1-5; 7 nucleotides align to TRBD1. From germline, CDR1 is PRHDT and CDR2 FYEKMQ (reference sequence). The V and J ends lost 1 base and 1 base, in that order; junction bases with no gene match: 1. CDR3 length: 15 residues. The CDR3 nucleotides are TGTGCCAGCAGCTTAGCAGGGGGGAGCAATCAGCCCCAGCATTTT. It yields the protein CASSLAGGSNQPQHF.

This clonotype occurred many times. The gene calls are TRBV7-9 and TRBJ2-1; TRBD1 matches at 7 bases. CDR3 length: 13 residues. V was pared by 6 bases and J by 5 bases, with 4 bases of the junction left unmatched. Per the germline V gene, CDR1 is SEHNR and CDR2 is FQNEAQ (reference sequence). CDR3 protein: CASRQGLDNEQFF. In DNA form, the CDR3 reads TGTGCCAGCAGACAGGGGTTAGACAATGAGCAGTTCTTC.

This clonotype was recorded a few times. The genes are TRBV12-3 or TRBV12-4 and TRBJ2-2; no clear D gene. V lost 7 bases to trimming and J lost 1 base, with 10 bases between them. The CDR3 has 14 amino acids. This chain's CDR3 is CASTPPGNTGELFF. The CDR3 bases are TGTGCCAGCACACCCCCCGGGAACACCGGGGAGCTGTTTTTT.

This clonotype was detected once. V usage is TRBV11-2 and J usage is TRBJ1-1; 8 nucleotides line up with TRBD1. V gave up 5 bases and J gave up 1 base; unmatched junction bases: 9. This CDR3 contains 16 residues. Looked up from germline, CDR1 is SGHAT and CDR2 is FQNNGV. Written as DNA, the CDR3 is TGTGCCAGCAGCCTCATCTCCGGGACAGGGAACACTGAAGCTTTCTTT. It is translated as CASSLISGTGNTEAFF.

The genes are TRBV5-1 and TRBJ1-5; D ambiguous. This CDR3 is built from 13 residues. With 1 base removed from V and 5 bases from J, the gap between germline ends came to 7 bases. From germline, CDR1 is SGHRS and CDR2 YFSETQ. The DNA for the CDR3 is TGCGCCAGCAGCTTGCGAGTTGATCAGCCCCAGCATTTT. Translating gives CASSLRVDQPQHF.

This clonotype was recorded many times. The chain couples TRBV5-1 to TRBJ1-4; weak D call: TRBD1 (5 bases). Trimming pared 3 bases from V and 1 base from J, leaving 19 bases between. This CDR3 is built from 18 residues. Per germline, CDR1 SGHRS and CDR2 YFSETQ. CDR3 sequence reads: CASSSYPGRLGTNEKLFF. Here the CDR3 DNA reads TGCGCCAGCAGCTCCTACCCAGGGCGGCTCGGAACTAATGAAAAACTGTTTTTT.

This chain links TRBV27 with TRBJ1-5; D might be TRBD1 (5 bases). The CDR3 covers 16 residues. V shed 1 base and J shed 2 bases, with 12 bases lying between them. CDR1 is MNHEY, CDR2 SMNVEV, per germline (reference sequence). The DNA for the CDR3 is TGTGCCAGCAGTTTATTCTGGGGGGATGGCAATCAGCCCCAGCATTTT. It translates to CASSLFWGDGNQPQHF.

This clonotype appeared many times. The chain uses TRBV20-1 and TRBJ2-3; 10 bases align to TRBD2. The CDR3 loop spans 18 amino acids. V was pared by 1 base and J by 0 bases, with 10 bases of the junction left unmatched. Germline CDR1 DFQATT, CDR2 SNEGSKA (reference sequence). The CDR3 DNA reads TGCAGTGCTAGAGGAGGGCTAGCGGGGGACTATAGCACAGATACGCAGTATTTT. Translated, it gives CSARGGLAGDYSTDTQYF.

The V and J genes are TRBV5-1 and TRBJ1-5; TRBD1 matches at 9 bases. Germline V gives CDR1 SGHRS, CDR2 YFSETQ. The ends lost 4 bases at V and 3 bases at J; junction bases unmatched: 5. The CDR3 sequence is 15 residues long. CDR3 sequence: CASSLGQGYNQPQHF. CDR3 bases: TGCGCCAGCAGCCTCGGACAGGGGTACAATCAGCCCCAGCATTTT.

This clonotype was picked up many times. The chain recombines TRBV7-3 with TRBJ2-1; 10 bases line up with TRBD2. The J segment lost 8 bases and the V segment lost 5 bases, leaving 6 bases of the junction unmatched. Germline V gene sequence: CDR1 SGHTA, CDR2 FQGTGA. This CDR3 contains 14 residues. The CDR3 nucleotides are TGTGCCAGCAGCAGGGGACTAGCGCAGGATGAGCAGTTCTTC. Its protein is CASSRGLAQDEQFF.

This sequence joins TRBV2 and TRBJ1-6; TRBD1 matches 9 bases. The germline gives CDR1 SNHLY, CDR2 FYNNEI. The junction had 4 bases not matched to a gene; V was cut back by 6 bases and J by 10 bases. The CDR3 totals 13 residues. The CDR3 spells CASRGQGGSPLHF. DNA for the CDR3: TGTGCCAGCAGGGGACAGGGTGGCTCACCCCTCCACTTT.

This clonotype occurred a few times. This chain connects TRBV20-1 to TRBJ1-1, with 7 bases aligning to TRBD1. The CDR3 totals 12 residues. CDR1 and CDR2 (germline): DFQATT, SNEGSKA (reference sequence). V lost 5 bases to trimming and J lost 0 bases; unmatched junction nucleotides: 0. The CDR3 region has the DNA TGCAGTGCTGGACAGGTGAACACTGAAGCTTTCTTT. Protein sequence: CSAGQVNTEAFF.

A few counts support this clonotype. DNA of the CDR3: TGTGCCAGCTCACGCTCTTCGTCTGGCGCCGGCTACACCTTC. Translating it yields CASSRSSSGAGYTF. The rearrangement uses TRBV18 and TRBJ1-2; no reliable D call. There are 14 residues in the CDR3. The germline V and J ends were trimmed by 4 bases and 8 bases, with 17 bases remaining between them. Germline V gene lookup returns CDR1 KGHSH and CDR2 LQKENI.

This clonotype was found a few times. One end of the junction is discordant with germline, which a read error may explain. V usage is TRBV10-1 and J usage is TRBJ2-1, with 10 positions matching TRBD1. The CDR3 has 16 residues. CDR1 is WNHNN and CDR2 is SYGVQD in the germline V gene (reference sequence). The CDR3 here is CASSYPGTGDSHEQSF. The CDR3 coding sequence is TGCGCCAGCAGCTACCCCGGGACAGGGGATAGCCATGAGCAGTCCTTC.

This clonotype came up many times. The chain has TRBV5-4 and TRBJ2-5, with D uncertain. The CDR3 runs to 14 residues. V dropped 6 bases and J dropped 4 bases, with 16 bases sitting between them. CDR1 and CDR2 (germline): SGHNT, YYREEE (reference sequence). In nucleotides, the CDR3 is TGTGCCAGCAAGGGCTCGACGGGCCTAGAGACCCAGTACTTC. This codes for CASKGSTGLETQYF. The variable domain in full, completed from reference TRBV5-4 and TRBJ2-5, reads ETGVTQSPTHLIKTRGQQVTLRCSSQSGHNTVSWYQQALGQGPQFIFQYYREEENGRGNFPPRFSGLQFPNYSSELNVNALELDDSALYLCASKGSTGLETQYFGPGTRLLVL.